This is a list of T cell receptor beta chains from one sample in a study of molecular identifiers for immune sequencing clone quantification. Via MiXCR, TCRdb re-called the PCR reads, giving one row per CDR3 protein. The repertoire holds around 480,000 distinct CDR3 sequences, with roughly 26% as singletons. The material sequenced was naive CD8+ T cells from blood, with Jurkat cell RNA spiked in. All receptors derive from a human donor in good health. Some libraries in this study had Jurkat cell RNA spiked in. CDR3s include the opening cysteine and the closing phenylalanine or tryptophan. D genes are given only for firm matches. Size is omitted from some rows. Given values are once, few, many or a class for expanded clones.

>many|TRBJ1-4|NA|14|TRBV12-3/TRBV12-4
TGTGCCAGCAGTGTGAAGTCTTTTAATGAAAAACTGTTTTTT
CASSVKSFNEKLFF
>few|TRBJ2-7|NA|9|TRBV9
TGTGCCAGAATACGGGGGCAGTACTTC
CARIRGQYF
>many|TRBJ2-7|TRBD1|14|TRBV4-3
TGCGCCAGCAGCCAAGATGTGACAGGGCCATGGCAGTACTTC
CASSQDVTGPWQYF
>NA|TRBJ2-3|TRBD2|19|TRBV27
TGTGCCAGCAGTTTTATTGGCCCGACTAGCGGGGGGGCCGGAGATACGCAGTATTTT
CASSFIGPTSGGAGDTQYF
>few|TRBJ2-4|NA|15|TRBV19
TGTGCCAGTAGTAACCTACCCGAGGGGGTTGACATTCAGTACTTC
CASSNLPEGVDIQYF
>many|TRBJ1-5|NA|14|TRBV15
TGTGCCACCAGCAGATTTCGTTTGGGTCAGCCCCAGCATTTT
CATSRFRLGQPQHF
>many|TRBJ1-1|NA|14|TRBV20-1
TGCAGTGCTAGACCTTCTCTGAGGAACACTGAAGCTTTCTTT
CSARPSLRNTEAFF
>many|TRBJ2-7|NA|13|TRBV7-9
TGTGCCAGCAGCTTAGCACAGGAATACGAGCAGTACTTC
CASSLAQEYEQYF
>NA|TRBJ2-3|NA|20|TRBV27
TGTGCCAGCAGCAAATATCTGGGCCAGGCCCTTAGCAGGAGCACAGATACGCAGTATTTT
CASSKYLGQALSRSTDTQYF
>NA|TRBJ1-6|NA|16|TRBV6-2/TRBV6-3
TGTGCCAGCAGTTACTCGATCCGGGGGAGCAATTCACCCCCCCACTTT
CASSYSIRGSNSPPHF
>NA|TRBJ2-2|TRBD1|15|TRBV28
TGTGCCAGCAGACTACAGGGGGCGAATACCGGGGAGCTGTTTTTT
CASRLQGANTGELFF
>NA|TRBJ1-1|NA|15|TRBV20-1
TGCAGTACTAGAGCTCTGGGGGATAGGTACACTGAAGCTTTCTTT
CSTRALGDRYTEAFF
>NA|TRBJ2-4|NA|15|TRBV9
TGTGCCAGCAGCACAGGAGTACTAGCCAAAAACATTCAGTACTTC
CASSTGVLAKNIQYF
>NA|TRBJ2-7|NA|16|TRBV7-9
TGTGCCAGCAGCCCCTTATCGGACAGATTCCCCTACGAGCAGTACTTC
CASSPLSDRFPYEQYF
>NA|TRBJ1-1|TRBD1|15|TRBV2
TGTGCCAGCAGTCCCCGACAGGGTGATTTGACTGAAGCTTTCTTT
CASSPRQGDLTEAFF
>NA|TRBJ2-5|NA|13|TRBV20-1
TGCAGTGCCTCAATCGGGCCTGGGGAGACCCAGTACTTC
CSASIGPGETQYF
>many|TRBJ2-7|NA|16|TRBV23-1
TGCGCCAGCAGTCAATCCTGGCCTGATATCCGCTACGAGCAGTACTTC
CASSQSWPDIRYEQYF
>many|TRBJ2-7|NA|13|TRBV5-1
TGCGCCAGCAGCCAGACAGGATCCTACGAGCAGTACTTC
CASSQTGSYEQYF
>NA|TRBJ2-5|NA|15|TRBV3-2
TGTGCCAGCAGCCAAGATGAGTTAAAGCAAGAGACCCAGTACTTC
CASSQDELKQETQYF
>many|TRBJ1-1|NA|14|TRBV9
TGTGCCAGCAGCGTAGCGGCAGGGGTAACTGAAGCTTTCTTT
CASSVAAGVTEAFF
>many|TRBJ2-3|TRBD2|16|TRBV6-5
TGTGCCAGCAGCATCTCAGGGTGGGCGGGAGCAGATACGCAGTATTTT
CASSISGWAGADTQYF
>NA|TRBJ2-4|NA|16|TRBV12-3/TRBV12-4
TGTGCCAGCAGTCTAGGGGGGCCCATAGCCAAAAACATTCAGTACTTC
CASSLGGPIAKNIQYF
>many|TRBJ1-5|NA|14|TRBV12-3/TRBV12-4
TGTGCCAGCAGGATAGGGGGTAGCAATCAGCCCCAGCATTTT
CASRIGGSNQPQHF
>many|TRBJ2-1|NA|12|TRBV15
TGTGCCACCAGCAGAGTACGCAATGAGCAGTTCTTC
CATSRVRNEQFF
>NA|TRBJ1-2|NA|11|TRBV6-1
TGTGCCTCGCGGGGGGATTTTGGCTACACCTTC
CASRGDFGYTF
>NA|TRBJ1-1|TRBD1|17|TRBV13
TGTGCCAGCAGCTTGGGACAGGGTATAGGGTCGTACACTGAAGCTTTCTTT
CASSLGQGIGSYTEAFF
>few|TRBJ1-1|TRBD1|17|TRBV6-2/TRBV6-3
TGTGCCAGCAGATCCGGGACAGGGGATTTCTGGGGCACTGAAGCTTTCTTT
CASRSGTGDFWGTEAFF
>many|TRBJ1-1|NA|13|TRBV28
TGTGCCAGCAGCCAGGGTGAGGTTACTGAAGCTTTCTTT
CASSQGEVTEAFF
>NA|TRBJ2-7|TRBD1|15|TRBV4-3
TGCGCCAGCAGCCAAGATGCACAGGGGGCCTACGAGCAGTACTTC
CASSQDAQGAYEQYF
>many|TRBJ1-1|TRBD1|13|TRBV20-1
TGCAGTGCGCTACAGGGGGCAAATACTGAAGCTTTCTTT
CSALQGANTEAFF